Here is one TCR beta chain with its context. What it binds is not known. The CDR3 contains 17 residues. Germline loops: CDR1 SGDLS, CDR2 YYNGEE. The V gene lost 0 bases and the J gene lost 4 bases, with 19 bases spanning the gap. With random hexamers, reverse transcription was performed on roughly 0.5 to 1 ug of RNA. Multiplex immunoSEQ PCR targeted 54 Vbeta and 13 Jbeta TCR beta segments. One entry per CDR3 protein results from TCRdb running MiXCR on the immunoSEQ multiplex PCR reads. The sample has some 200,000 distinct CDR3 sequences, nearly 95% seen once. The sample is drawn from a study of CD8 T cells in Susac syndrome. Findings and limits, study-wide: It was acknowledged in the study that its TCR sequencing and HLA analysis involved a relatively small number of individuals.

Sequencing of TCR beta covered CD8+ and CD4+ T cells obtained from blood. The chain links TRBV9 to TRBJ2-5; tentatively, D is TRBD2 (6 bases). The receptor was isolated from a human donor with multiple sclerosis. The sample consisted of CD4+ T cells from PBMCs. The CDR3 spells CASSVEAGTSWGETQYF. The CDR3, as DNA: TGTGCCAGCAGCGTAGAGGCGGGGACGAGTTGGGGAGAGACCCAGTACTTC.